This TCR beta chain was documented in a study of early T cells in non-severe SARS-CoV-2 infection. About the study: With bulk RNA from unsorted whole blood as input, sequencing yielded unpaired chains.

This clonotype was observed many times. Its cognate antigen is unknown. CDR1 and CDR2 (germline): SQVTM, ANQGSEA. The CDR3 contains 10 residues. V was cut by 6 bases and J by 5 bases, with 7 bases left in between. Unique molecular identifiers were added to individual cDNA molecules. TCRdb reanalysed the 5' RACE reads using MiXCR and keeps one entry per CDR3 protein. The data contain 95,000 to 100,000 distinct CDR3 sequences, 9.5% to 12% of them singletons. Study results and limitations: VDJdb matching skewed toward anti-spike CD8 responses, missing private and CD4 specificities.

Sequencing was done on a sample of whole blood. The clonotype was recovered from an adult who was a healthcare worker with PCR-confirmed SARS-CoV-2 infection or an uninfected control (not recorded which). The genes are TRBV29-1 and TRBJ2-5; a weak D match, TRBD1 (5 bases). CDR3: CSVGQETQYF. CDR3 DNA sequence: TGCAGCGTGGGGCAGGAGACCCAGTACTTC.